Below are 5 T cell receptor beta chains sequenced from a single sample in a study of cytomegalovirus exposure and HLA in healthy donors. The study ran its PCR with 60 Vbeta and 13 Jbeta primers. Sequenced by immunoSEQ multiplex PCR; TCRdb stores in-frame clones only, minus some. The table lists approximately 110,000 clones, with roughly 2.7% in the top ten. Material: PBMCs. The receptors were sampled from a man aged 25-40 years in good health and CMV-seronegative.

The chain is built from TRBV11-1 and TRBJ2-3; TRBD2 aligns across 14 bases. The CDR3 sequence is 16 residues long. V gave up 5 bases and J gave up 5 bases; unmatched junction bases: 6. From germline, CDR1 is SGHAT and CDR2 FQDESV (reference sequence). CDR3 protein: CASSRLAGGPEDTQYF. The CDR3 bases are TGTGCCAGCAGCCGACTAGCGGGAGGGCCGGAAGATACGCAGTATTTT.

J is TRBJ2-2 and V is TRBV5-4; TRBD2 matches at 9 bases. Losses at the gene ends were 4 bases for V and 4 bases for J; bases not matched to a gene: 8. Germline V lookup: CDR1 SGHNT, CDR2 YYREEE (reference sequence). The CDR3 has 16 residues. Written as DNA, the CDR3 is TGTGCCAGCAGCCAAGCGGGAGGAGGATTCACCGGGGAGCTGTTTTTT. Translation gives CASSQAGGGFTGELFF.

V and J are TRBV27 and TRBJ1-5; TRBD1 matches at 12 bases. This CDR3 has 18 residues. The J segment lost 1 base and the V segment lost 2 bases, leaving 6 bases of the junction unmatched. The germline gives CDR1 MNHEY, CDR2 SMNVEV (reference sequence). The CDR3 bases are TGTGCCAGCAGTTTAGCTGGGACAGGGGGCCAAAGCAATCAGCCCCAGCATTTT. It translates to CASSLAGTGGQSNQPQHF.

The chain links TRBV29-1 to TRBJ2-6; D is ambiguous. CDR1 is SQVTM and CDR2 is ANQGSEA in the germline V gene. The CDR3 runs to 13 residues. V lost 3 bases and J lost 3, with 6 bases in between. This chain's CDR3 is CSVELRGANVLTF. In DNA form, the CDR3 reads TGCAGCGTTGAGCTACGTGGGGCCAACGTCCTGACTTTC.

The chain has TRBV10-3 and TRBJ1-5, with 9 positions matching TRBD1. The germline V gene has CDR1 ENHRY and CDR2 SYGVKD. This CDR3 is 13 amino acids long. J lost 7 bases, V lost 4 bases, and 2 bases had no gene match. In nucleotides, the CDR3 is TGTGCCATCAGTGGGGGACAGGGCCAGCCCCAGCATTTT. The encoded protein is CAISGGQGQPQHF.